This T cell receptor (beta chain) derives from a study of blood T cell repertoires in COVID-19. Study background: T cells, B-cell-depleted T cells, or PBMCs provided the cDNA or gDNA that served as material.

In Seattle, patients joined the study during active infection and were tracked longitudinally. Only in-frame clones appear in the TCRdb table, and some are missing; sequencing was by immunoSEQ multiplex PCR. The repertoire has approximately 460,000 clones, 89% of them found once; the top ten carry around 0.92%. The V and J ends lost 1 base and 9 bases respectively, with 18 bases between them. The length of the CDR3 is 15 residues. The germline gives CDR1 SEHNR, CDR2 FQNEAQ (reference sequence). V usage is TRBV7-9 and J usage is TRBJ1-2; a weak D match, TRBD1 (5 bases). The TCR originated in a man aged 18 to 29 with COVID-19, enrolled during active disease. Source material: peripheral blood. The CDR3 DNA follows: TGTGCCAGCAGCTTAGATGCCCCGACAGCCCCAAGCTACACCTTC. Its protein is CASSLDAPTAPSYTF.